One sample yielded the 16 T cell receptor beta chains listed below, sequenced in a study of T cells in Graves' hyperthyroidism and ophthalmopathy. TCR beta CDR3 sequences were amplified from RNA transcripts. During a first-round RT-PCR of the TCR CDR3, the HTBI primer set was used. TCRdb fed the multiplex PCR reads into MiXCR, producing one record per CDR3 protein. The sample has about 400,000 distinct CDR3 sequences, less than 20% seen once. What was sequenced was blood. All receptors come from a woman between 18 and 29 years old with Graves' hyperthyroidism.

The chain joins TRBV6-1 to TRBJ2-3; D might be TRBD1 (6 bases). In germline, CDR1 is MNHNS, CDR2 SASEGT. The CDR3 totals 15 residues. V gave up 8 bases and J gave up 2 bases, with 17 bases separating them. DNA of the CDR3: TGTGCCAGCGTCGCTTTGGACAGAGACACAGATACGCAGTATTTT. It yields the protein CASVALDRDTDTQYF.

This clonotype came up many times. The chain's CDR3 is CASSQLDNPYNEQFF. For the CDR3, the DNA is TGCGCCAGCAGCCAATTGGACAATCCCTACAATGAGCAGTTCTTC. The V and J genes are TRBV4-1 and TRBJ2-1, with D possibly TRBD1 on 5 matching bases. V was clipped by 2 bases and J by 2 bases, with 10 bases between them. The CDR3 totals 15 residues. Germline CDR1 and CDR2: MGHRA and YSYEKL.

This clonotype has ten or more counts. The genes are TRBV2 and TRBJ1-5, with TRBD1 identical over 10 bases. Germline V lookup: CDR1 SNHLY, CDR2 FYNNEI. This CDR3 is 15 amino acids long. J lost 9 bases, V lost 4 bases, and 9 bases had no gene match. The CDR3 DNA reads as TGTGCCAGCAGTGGAGGGACAGGGGTTCAAAGGCCCCAGCATTTT. Amino acids: CASSGGTGVQRPQHF.

This clonotype was seen repeatedly, ten times or more. The chain employs TRBV11-1 and TRBJ2-7; a possible D gene is TRBD2 (7 bases). The length of the CDR3 is 14 residues. Trimming removed 2 bases from V and 2 bases from J, with 10 bases in between. Germline V gene lookup returns CDR1 SGHAT and CDR2 FQDESV (reference sequence). The chain's CDR3 is CASSLRGGTYEQYF. CDR3 DNA sequence: TGTGCCAGCAGCTTAAGGGGGGGAACCTACGAGCAGTACTTC.

This clonotype was detected ten times or more. The gene calls are TRBV20-1 and TRBJ2-5; D uncertain. Trimming pared 3 bases from V and 3 bases from J, leaving 11 bases between. The CDR3 is 13 residues long. CDR1 is DFQATT, CDR2 SNEGSKA, per germline (reference sequence). CDR3 nucleotide sequence: TGCAGTGCTAGGGGTCCCCGGGAAGAGACCCAGTACTTC. Translation gives CSARGPREETQYF.

This clonotype was recorded many times. The V gene is TRBV20-1, the J gene TRBJ2-7; 7 bases are shared with TRBD1. Germline loops: CDR1 DFQATT, CDR2 SNEGSKA (reference sequence). The CDR3 covers 15 residues. V shed 0 bases, J shed 0 bases, and the junction held 5 bases outside the gene matches. CDR3 loop: CSARDPGTASYEQYF. The CDR3, as DNA: TGCAGTGCTAGAGATCCCGGGACAGCCTCCTACGAGCAGTACTTC.

In its sample, this clonotype was seen a few times. The V and J genes are TRBV6-1 and TRBJ2-3; 8 nucleotides align to TRBD2. The CDR3 length is 17 residues. The germline V gene encodes CDR1 MNHNS and CDR2 SASEGT. Trimming cost V 5 bases and J 0 bases; bases outside gene matches: 10. DNA for the CDR3: TGTGCCAGCAGTTCCTATAGCGGGGTACCTAGCACAGATACGCAGTATTTT. It yields the protein CASSSYSGVPSTDTQYF.

The chain recombines TRBV6-1 with TRBJ1-1; D is uncertain. CDR1 is MNHNS and CDR2 is SASEGT in the germline V gene. With 2 bases removed from V and 0 bases from J, the gap between germline ends came to 10 bases. The CDR3 totals 15 residues. The CDR3: CASSERSPMNTEAFF. The CDR3 nucleotides are TGTGCCAGCAGTGAAAGGAGCCCAATGAACACTGAAGCTTTCTTT.

The sample holds a few counts of this clonotype. The chain recombines TRBV9 with TRBJ2-7; D may be TRBD1 or TRBD2 (5 bases each). Germline values: CDR1 SGDLS, CDR2 YYNGEE. The CDR3 contains 15 residues. V was cut by 1 base and J by 2 bases, with 13 bases left in between. The CDR3 region is CASSVKGESPYEQYF. CDR3 nucleotide sequence: TGTGCCAGCAGCGTAAAAGGGGAGAGCCCCTACGAGCAGTACTTC. The whole variable domain, remainder taken from reference TRBV9 and TRBJ2-7, is DSGVTQTPKHLITATGQRVTLRCSPRSGDLSVYWYQQSLDQGLQFLIQYYNGEERAKGNILERFSAQQFPDLHSELNLSSLELGDSALYFCASSVKGESPYEQYFGPGTRLTVT.

This clonotype was observed once. The CDR3 DNA reads TGCGCCAGCAGCCGGGGGCCGACAGACCTATCTAACACTGAAGCTTTCTTT. The encoded protein is CASSRGPTDLSNTEAFF. The chain links TRBV5-1 to TRBJ1-1, with D perhaps matching TRBD1 (6 bases). This CDR3 region has 17 residues. Germline-derived CDR1 and CDR2 are SGHRS and YFSETQ. Trimming took 4 bases from V and 2 from J, leaving 21 bases between them.

This chain joins TRBV20-1 and TRBJ2-5, with D possibly being TRBD2 (5 bases). V lost 6 bases and J lost 6, with 17 bases in between. The CDR3 has 13 residues. The V gene's germline CDR1 is DFQATT and CDR2 SNEGSKA (reference sequence). CDR3: CSAWSGNAKTQYF. The CDR3 coding sequence is TGCAGTGCCTGGTCGGGGAACGCGAAGACCCAGTACTTC.

The chain joins TRBV4-2 to TRBJ1-4; D gene unclear. Trimming shortened V by 1 base and J by 3 bases, and 12 bases separated the two germline ends. Germline lookup yields CDR1 LGHNA and CDR2 YNFKEQ. The CDR3 is 16 residues long. CDR3 coding DNA: TGTGCCAGCAGCCAAGGGGGAGGGAGGGCTAATGAAAAACTGTTTTTT. It codes for CASSQGGGRANEKLFF.

Many counts were recorded for this clonotype. The chain joins TRBV6-1 to TRBJ2-5; D ambiguous. The V gene's germline CDR1 is MNHNS and CDR2 SASEGT. This CDR3 has 14 amino acids. With 4 bases removed from V and 0 bases from J, the gap between germline ends came to 9 bases. The DNA for the CDR3 is TGTGCCAGCAGTGTTTCCCGGGACCAAGAGACCCAGTACTTC. This codes for CASSVSRDQETQYF.

CDR3 region: CASSYGDIRSSGNTIYF. The CDR3 DNA sequence: TGCGCCAGCAGCTATGGGGACATCCGGAGCTCTGGAAACACCATATATTTT. The rearrangement joins TRBV5-1 to TRBJ1-3, with a possible D match to TRBD1 (6 bases). The CDR3 is 17 residues long. The V and J ends lost 3 bases and 0 bases respectively, with 16 bases between them. The V gene's germline CDR1 is SGHRS and CDR2 YFSETQ.

This clonotype was recorded many times. V is TRBV27 and J is TRBJ2-1; 9 nucleotides agree with TRBD1. The CDR3 has 12 residues. Germline trimming cut 10 bases from V and 8 bases from J; bases unmatched to any gene: 6. CDR1 MNHEY and CDR2 SMNVEV come from the germline V gene (reference sequence). The DNA of the CDR3 is TGTGCCATCAAGGACAGGGGCGATGAGCAGTTCTTC. Translated, it gives CAIKDRGDEQFF.

V usage is TRBV5-1 and J usage is TRBJ2-5; D is possibly TRBD2 (6 bases). The CDR3 has 15 residues. Between the trimmed V and J ends, which lost 4 bases and 1 base, there was a span of 14 bases. The germline V gene has CDR1 SGHRS and CDR2 YFSETQ. The CDR3 reads CASSATRGSQETQYF. The DNA for the CDR3 is TGCGCCAGCAGCGCAACCCGGGGGAGCCAAGAGACCCAGTACTTC.